This TCR beta chain was captured by sequencing in a study of cytomegalovirus exposure and HLA in healthy donors. Primers for the PCR totalled 60 Vbeta and 13 Jbeta. The assay was immunoSEQ multiplex PCR, and TCRdb's table has in-frame clones only and misses some. Altogether 200,000 to 250,000 clones are present, approximately 83% being singletons, with the ten largest covering roughly 0.75%. CDR1 MNHEY and CDR2 SVGAGI come from the germline V gene. J gave up 8 bases and V 0 bases, and 8 bases lay outside the gene matches. The CDR3 runs to 15 residues. This receptor was taken from a boy younger than 10 in good health and CMV-seronegative. The material sequenced was PBMCs. The chain carries TRBV6-5 and TRBJ1-2; 8 bases map to TRBD1. The CDR3 here is CASSYSQGAGWGYTF. The CDR3 DNA reads TGTGCCAGCAGTTACTCGCAGGGGGCGGGGTGGGGCTACACCTTC.